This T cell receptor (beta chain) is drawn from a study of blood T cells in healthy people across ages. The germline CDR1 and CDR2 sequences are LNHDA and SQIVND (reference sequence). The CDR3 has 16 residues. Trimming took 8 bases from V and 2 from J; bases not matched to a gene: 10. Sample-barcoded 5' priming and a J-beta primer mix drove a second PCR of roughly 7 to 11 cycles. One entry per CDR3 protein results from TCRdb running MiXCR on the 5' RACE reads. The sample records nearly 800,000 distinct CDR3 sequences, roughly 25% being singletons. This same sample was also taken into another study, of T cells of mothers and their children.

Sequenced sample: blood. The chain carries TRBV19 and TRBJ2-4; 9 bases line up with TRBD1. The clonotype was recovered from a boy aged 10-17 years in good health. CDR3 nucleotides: TGTGCCAGTGGATCCGGGACAGGGCTGACCAAAAACATTCAGTACTTC. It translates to CASGSGTGLTKNIQYF. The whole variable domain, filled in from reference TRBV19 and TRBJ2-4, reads DGGITQSPKYLFRKEGQNVTLSCEQNLNHDAMYWYRQDPGQGLRLIYYSQIVNDFQKGDIAEGYSVSREKKESFPLTVTSAQKNPTAFYLCASGSGTGLTKNIQYFGAGTRLSVL.